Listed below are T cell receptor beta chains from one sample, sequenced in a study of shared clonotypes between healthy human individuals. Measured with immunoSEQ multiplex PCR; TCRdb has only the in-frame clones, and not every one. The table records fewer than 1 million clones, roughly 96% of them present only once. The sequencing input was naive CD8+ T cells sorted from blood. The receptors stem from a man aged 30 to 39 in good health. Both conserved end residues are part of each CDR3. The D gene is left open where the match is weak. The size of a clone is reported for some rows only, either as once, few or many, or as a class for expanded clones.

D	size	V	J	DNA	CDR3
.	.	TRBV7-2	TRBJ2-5	TGTGCCAGCAGCTTCGTGGGGGAGGTAGAGACCCAGTACTTC	CASSFVGEVETQYF
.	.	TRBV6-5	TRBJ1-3	TGTGCCAGCAGTTACGCCGTTCCCCTAGCTGGAAACACCATATATTTT	CASSYAVPLAGNTIYF
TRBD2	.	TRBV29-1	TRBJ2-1	TGCAGCGTTGAAGCCGGGACTAGCGACCCCAATGAGCAGTTCTTC	CSVEAGTSDPNEQFF
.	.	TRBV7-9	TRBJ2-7	TGTGCCAGCAGCTTGGAAGTCTACGAGCAGTACTTC	CASSLEVYEQYF
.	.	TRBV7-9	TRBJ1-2	TGTGCCAGCAGCCTAGCCGGGACCCATATCGGCTATGGCTACACCTTC	CASSLAGTHIGYGYTF
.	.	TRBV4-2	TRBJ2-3	TGTGCCAGCAGCCAAGAGGGGGACGATACGCAGTATTTT	CASSQEGDDTQYF
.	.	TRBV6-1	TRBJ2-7	TGTGCCAGCACCGGCGTCCGAATGTGGGAGCAGTACTTC	CASTGVRMWEQYF
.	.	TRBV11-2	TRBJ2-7	TGTGCCAGCAGCTTAGATACGCCTAGCACCTACGAGCAGTACTTC	CASSLDTPSTYEQYF
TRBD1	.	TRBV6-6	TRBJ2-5	TGTGCCAGCAGGACAGGGGAACTGGTCCAGGAGACCCAGTACTTC	CASRTGELVQETQYF
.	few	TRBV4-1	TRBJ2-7	TGCGCCAGCAGCCAAGTTGAGAACTACGAGCAGTACTTC	CASSQVENYEQYF
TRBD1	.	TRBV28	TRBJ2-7	TGTGCCAGCAGTCCCCTTCGGGACAGCTTCACCTACGAGCAGTACTTC	CASSPLRDSFTYEQYF
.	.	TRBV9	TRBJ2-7	TGTGCCAGCAGCGTAGGGGGTAGCGCCGGCTACGAGCAGTACTTC	CASSVGGSAGYEQYF
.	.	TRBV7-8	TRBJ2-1	TGTGCCAGCAGCTTAAGATCTCCGGGTTACTATGAGCAGTTCTTC	CASSLRSPGYYEQFF
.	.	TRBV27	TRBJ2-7	TGTGCCAGCAGCCCGCAGCAACAGGGCTACGAGCAGTACTTC	CASSPQQQGYEQYF
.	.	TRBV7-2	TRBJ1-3	TGTGCCAGCACCTTTGGCCGAGGGAACACCATATATTTT	CASTFGRGNTIYF
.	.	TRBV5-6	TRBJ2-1	TGTGCCAGCAGCTTCGGGACGGTAAATGAGCAGTTCTTC	CASSFGTVNEQFF
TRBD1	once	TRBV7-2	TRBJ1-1	TGTGCCAGCAGCGGACAGGGAGGCACTGAAGCTTTCTTT	CASSGQGGTEAFF
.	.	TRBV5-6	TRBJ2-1	TGTGCCAGCAGCTTGGGACAGTCGGAGCAGTTCTTC	CASSLGQSEQFF
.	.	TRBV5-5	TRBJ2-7	TGTGCCAGCAACCCCGGGACCGCAAGTTACGAGCAGTACTTC	CASNPGTASYEQYF
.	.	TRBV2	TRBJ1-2	TGTGCCAGCCTCGATATAAAGAAGGGCTACACCTTC	CASLDIKKGYTF
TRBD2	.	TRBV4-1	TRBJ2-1	TGCGCCAGCAGCCAAATAAAAGGGACTAGCGGGAGGAGGGGGGATGAGCAGTTCTTC	CASSQIKGTSGRRGDEQFF
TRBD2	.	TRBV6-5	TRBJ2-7	TGTGCCAGCAGTTACTCGAGTGGACTAGCAAACGAGCAGTACTTC	CASSYSSGLANEQYF
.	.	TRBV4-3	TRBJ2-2	TGCGCCAGCAGCCAGTTGAACACCGGGGAGCTGTTTTTT	CASSQLNTGELFF
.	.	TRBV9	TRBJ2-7	TGTGCCAGCAGCGTAGAGGGGAGCGGGTCACTTCGTAAGCAGTACTTC	CASSVEGSGSLRKQYF